These 27 T cell receptor beta chains share one sample of origin, sequenced in a study of blood T cells in healthy people across ages. Next came a second PCR, run for about 6 to 12 cycles, which used a sample-barcoded 5' primer along with a J-beta primer mix. TCRdb re-derived calls from the 5' RACE reads in MiXCR, one entry per CDR3 protein. The data contain about 1.4 million distinct CDR3 sequences, roughly 59% of them singletons. The sequencing sample was made of blood. These receptors all come from a man younger than 30 in good health.

The chain carries TRBV7-2 and TRBJ1-1, with D unresolved. The CDR3 has 15 residues. The V gene lost 5 bases and the J gene lost 3 bases, with 16 bases spanning the gap. Germline CDR1 and CDR2: SGHTA and FQGNSA. CDR3 sequence: CASSQEWLLDTEAFF. The CDR3 bases are TGTGCCAGCAGCCAGGAGTGGCTATTGGACACTGAAGCTTTCTTT.

The rearrangement uses TRBV12-3 or TRBV12-4 and TRBJ1-4; tentatively, D is TRBD1 (6 bases). V was clipped by 6 bases and J by 8 bases, with 16 bases between them. The CDR3 spans 14 residues. The CDR3 DNA sequence: TGTGCCAGCAGACTCAGGGGTTACGGGGAAAAACTGTTTTTT. It translates to CASRLRGYGEKLFF.

The V gene is TRBV5-1, the J gene TRBJ2-4; 7 nucleotides line up with TRBD1. Looked up from germline, CDR1 is SGHRS and CDR2 is YFSETQ. Trimming cost V 3 bases and J 13 bases; bases outside gene matches: 16. The CDR3 runs to 15 residues. The CDR3 sequence: CASSSEGDRAQEQYF. The CDR3 region has the DNA TGCGCCAGCAGCTCGGAAGGGGACAGAGCCCAGGAGCAGTACTTC.

V is TRBV12-3 or TRBV12-4 and J is TRBJ1-2; unclear D gene. This CDR3 is 14 amino acids long. V was clipped by 1 base and J by 4 bases, with 10 bases between them. The CDR3 protein is CASSLGFAPYGYTF. The CDR3 DNA reads as TGTGCCAGCAGTTTAGGTTTCGCGCCCTATGGCTACACCTTC.

This clonotype was detected only a few times. The chain links TRBV10-3 to TRBJ2-5, with a possible D match to TRBD2 (5 bases). Trimming pared 2 bases from V and 11 bases from J, leaving 9 bases between. The CDR3 runs 11 residues. Germline-derived CDR1 and CDR2 are ENHRY and SYGVKD. CDR3 in DNA: TGTGCCATCAGTGAGAATGGAGGTCAGTACTTC. It codes for CAISENGGQYF.

This clonotype was seen more than once but under ten times. The chain couples TRBV12-3 or TRBV12-4 to TRBJ2-7; 11 bases map to TRBD1. The trim removed 6 bases at V and 6 bases at J, leaving 10 bases unmatched. This CDR3 contains 15 residues. The CDR3 sequence is CASRPPGTGGLEQYF. DNA for the CDR3: TGTGCCAGCAGACCTCCCGGGACAGGGGGACTCGAGCAGTACTTC.

The rearrangement links TRBV20-1 to TRBJ2-2; the match to TRBD2 covers 10 bases. The CDR3 runs 19 residues. Trimming took 4 bases from V and 1 from J; bases not matched to a gene: 15. Germline CDR1 is DFQATT and CDR2 is SNEGSKA (reference sequence). The CDR3 nucleotides are TGCAGTGCTACCCAGAACTGGAGAGCGGGGGGGCAGAACACCGGGGAGCTGTTTTTT. As protein: CSATQNWRAGGQNTGELFF.

The chain uses TRBV4-1 and TRBJ2-7, with 9 bases fitting TRBD2. CDR1 is MGHRA, CDR2 YSYEKL, per germline. Germline trimming cut 4 bases from V and 4 bases from J; bases unmatched to any gene: 11. The CDR3 contains 16 residues. This chain's CDR3 is CASSPPLTSGSYEQYF. The CDR3 region has the DNA TGCGCCAGCAGCCCACCACTGACTAGCGGAAGTTACGAGCAGTACTTC.

This chain links TRBV2 with TRBJ1-2, with D perhaps matching TRBD1 (6 bases). Germline CDR1 reads SNHLY; CDR2 reads FYNNEI. V lost 10 bases and J lost 6, with 18 bases in between. CDR3 length: 13 amino acids. The CDR3 DNA is TGTGCCATCCCGCGGTCGGGGGGCGATGGCTACACCTTC. It encodes CAIPRSGGDGYTF.

The chain links TRBV29-1 to TRBJ2-5, with 11 bases aligning to TRBD2. CDR1 and CDR2 from the germline V gene are SQVTM and ANQGSEA. V dropped 7 bases and J dropped 0; count of bases not matched to a gene: 1. The CDR3 consists of 13 residues. The CDR3 loop reads CSATSGNQETQYF. In DNA form, the CDR3 reads TGCAGCGCGACTAGCGGGAACCAAGAGACCCAGTACTTC.

In this sample, this clonotype turned up once. The chain employs TRBV12-3 or TRBV12-4 and TRBJ2-1, with D uncertain. The CDR3 extends over 16 amino acids. Between the trimmed V and J ends, which lost 0 bases and 3 bases, there was a span of 12 bases. CDR3 residues: CASSLAFSDNYNEQFF. CDR3 coding DNA: TGTGCCAGCAGTTTAGCGTTCTCCGATAACTACAATGAGCAGTTCTTC.

J is TRBJ2-1 and V is TRBV6-5; TRBD1 matches at 8 bases. There are 15 residues in the CDR3. CDR1 and CDR2 (germline): MNHEY, SVGAGI. The trim removed 4 bases at V and 3 bases at J, leaving 5 bases unmatched. DNA for the CDR3: TGTGCCAGCAGTTTCGGGACAGGTCGCTACAATGAGCAGTTCTTC. It codes for CASSFGTGRYNEQFF.

The rearrangement joins TRBV7-6 to TRBJ1-1, with D uncertain. The V end lost 5 bases, the J end lost 2 bases, and 12 bases lay between the germline ends. CDR1 is SGHVS and CDR2 is FNYEAQ in the germline V gene. The CDR3 is 14 residues long. The CDR3 DNA follows: TGTGCCAGCAGCCATTCCTCAGATAACACTGAAGCTTTCTTT. Its translation: CASSHSSDNTEAFF.

The table lists this clonotype with a few counts. The chain combines TRBV2 with TRBJ2-7; no firm D call. The V gene's germline CDR1 is SNHLY and CDR2 FYNNEI. Between the trimmed V and J ends, which lost 8 bases and 7 bases, there was a span of 18 bases. CDR3 size: 13 residues. The CDR3: CASSYGTLREQYF. Here the CDR3 DNA reads TGTGCCAGCTCGTACGGCACCTTACGGGAGCAGTACTTC.

This chain joins TRBV7-9 and TRBJ1-1; maybe TRBD1 (6 bases). Trimming pared 5 bases from V and 0 bases from J, leaving 19 bases between. Germline lookup yields CDR1 SEHNR and CDR2 FQNEAQ (reference sequence). CDR3 length equals 17 residues. In DNA, the CDR3 is TGTGCCAGCAGCCCTCCTGGGGGCGCGCCGATGAACACTGAAGCTTTCTTT. Amino acid sequence: CASSPPGGAPMNTEAFF.

This clonotype was seen only a few times. V gene TRBV27 combines with J gene TRBJ2-5; 13 positions agree with TRBD2. CDR1 is MNHEY, CDR2 SMNVEV, per germline (reference sequence). CDR3 length: 17 residues. After removal of 7 bases from V and 1 base from J, the junction contained 9 bases not matched to a gene. CDR3 coding DNA: TGTGCCAGCACACTGACTAGCGGGGGGCCTACCCAAGAGACCCAGTACTTC. Encoded protein: CASTLTSGGPTQETQYF.

This clonotype was counted only a few times. This chain connects TRBV6-2 or TRBV6-3 to TRBJ2-7, with 7 positions matching TRBD2. V gave up 2 bases and J gave up 3 bases; unmatched junction bases: 7. The germline V gene encodes CDR1 MNHEY and CDR2 SVGEGT. CDR3 length equals 15 residues. The DNA of the CDR3 is TGTGCCAGCAGTTACCCCAGACGGGGGGTCTACGAGCAGTACTTC. Encoded protein: CASSYPRRGVYEQYF.

In this sample, this clonotype turned up a few times. This chain connects TRBV20-1 to TRBJ2-7; 9 bases align to TRBD1. The CDR3 runs 15 residues. V gave up 0 bases and J gave up 6 bases; unmatched junction bases: 9. Germline loops: CDR1 DFQATT, CDR2 SNEGSKA (reference sequence). The CDR3 DNA reads TGCAGTGCTAGAGATCCAGGAGACAGGGGGATCGAGCAGTACTTC. This codes for CSARDPGDRGIEQYF.

This chain joins TRBV4-3 and TRBJ1-2, with 10 positions matching TRBD1. Germline assignment: CDR1 LGHNA and CDR2 YSLEER. Trimming removed 4 bases from V and 2 bases from J; junction bases left unmatched: 10. The CDR3 is 17 amino acids. CDR3 nucleotide sequence: TGCGCCAGCAGCCCAAGTCCCGGGACAGGGGCAAACTATGGCTACACCTTC. This gives the protein CASSPSPGTGANYGYTF.

This clonotype showed up just a few times. The chain links TRBV29-1 to TRBJ2-3; D is unresolved. This CDR3 has 15 amino acids. CDR1 SQVTM and CDR2 ANQGSEA come from the germline V gene. Trimming took off 2 bases at V and 1 base at J, with 13 bases between the two ends. This CDR3 reads CSVETGPWGTDTQYF. In DNA, the CDR3 is TGCAGCGTTGAAACCGGCCCTTGGGGCACAGATACGCAGTATTTT.

This clonotype came up a few times. The chain links TRBV10-2 to TRBJ2-7; either TRBD1 or TRBD2 may fit D (7 bases each). The ends were cut back, 9 bases at V and 3 bases at J, with 21 bases in the middle. CDR1 WSHSY and CDR2 SAAADI come from the germline V gene. This CDR3 spans 15 amino acids. The CDR3 DNA is TGCGCCAGTAGGCCTGGGAGGGGGCAATTCTACGAGCAGTACTTC. Encoded protein: CASRPGRGQFYEQYF.

J is TRBJ2-2 and V is TRBV3-1, with 12 bases that match TRBD1. This CDR3 has 16 amino acids. After removal of 10 bases from V and 5 bases from J, the junction contained 11 bases not matched to a gene. The germline CDR1 and CDR2 sequences are LGHDT and YNNKEL (reference sequence). The DNA for the CDR3 is TGTGCCACCAACGGGGGACAGGGGGCGCGAACCGGGGAGCTGTTTTTT. It translates to CATNGGQGARTGELFF.

CDR3 sequence (DNA): TGTGCCAGCAGCGTCCGACCGGCTAGCGCCTACAATGAGCAGTTCTTC. Its protein product is CASSVRPASAYNEQFF. The chain has TRBV5-6 and TRBJ2-1; a weak D match, TRBD2 (6 bases). CDR1 SGHDT and CDR2 YYEEEE come from the germline V gene. V was cut by 4 bases and J by 2 bases, with 16 bases left in between. The CDR3 has 16 residues.

The V call is TRBV29-1, the J call TRBJ2-7; D gene uncertain. V was clipped by 2 bases and J by 0 bases, with 5 bases between them. This CDR3 comprises 12 residues. The germline V gene encodes CDR1 SQVTM and CDR2 ANQGSEA. The CDR3 DNA sequence: TGCAGCGTTGAAATGAACTCCTACGAGCAGTACTTC. Translated: CSVEMNSYEQYF.

As regards this clonotype: The junction and the germline gene differ at one end; a read error may be behind it. V and J are TRBV27 and TRBJ2-7; TRBD1 aligns across 10 bases. CDR1 and CDR2 from the germline V gene are MNHEY and SMNVEV (reference sequence). There are 17 residues in the CDR3. The CDR3 region is CAGSPRTGGYYSYEQYF. The CDR3 DNA reads TGTGCCGGCAGTCCCCGGACAGGGGGGTATTATTCCTACGAGCAGTACTTC.

The V gene is TRBV6-2 or TRBV6-3, the J gene TRBJ2-5; TRBD2 aligns across 8 bases. The CDR3 length is 15 residues. Germline loops: CDR1 MNHEY, CDR2 SVGEGT. Unmatched junction bases numbered 5, after V lost 2 bases and J lost 3 bases. In DNA form, the CDR3 reads TGTGCCAGCAGTTACACGGGACTAGGAGAAGAGACCCAGTACTTC. Translating gives CASSYTGLGEETQYF.

V usage is TRBV4-1 and J usage is TRBJ1-6; no clear D gene. Germline V gene lookup returns CDR1 MGHRA and CDR2 YSYEKL. V was pared by 5 bases and J by 7 bases, with 12 bases between. The CDR3 runs 14 residues. CDR3 coding DNA: TGCGCCAGCAGCTATCATAAGCCAAATTCACCCCTCCACTTT. Protein sequence: CASSYHKPNSPLHF.